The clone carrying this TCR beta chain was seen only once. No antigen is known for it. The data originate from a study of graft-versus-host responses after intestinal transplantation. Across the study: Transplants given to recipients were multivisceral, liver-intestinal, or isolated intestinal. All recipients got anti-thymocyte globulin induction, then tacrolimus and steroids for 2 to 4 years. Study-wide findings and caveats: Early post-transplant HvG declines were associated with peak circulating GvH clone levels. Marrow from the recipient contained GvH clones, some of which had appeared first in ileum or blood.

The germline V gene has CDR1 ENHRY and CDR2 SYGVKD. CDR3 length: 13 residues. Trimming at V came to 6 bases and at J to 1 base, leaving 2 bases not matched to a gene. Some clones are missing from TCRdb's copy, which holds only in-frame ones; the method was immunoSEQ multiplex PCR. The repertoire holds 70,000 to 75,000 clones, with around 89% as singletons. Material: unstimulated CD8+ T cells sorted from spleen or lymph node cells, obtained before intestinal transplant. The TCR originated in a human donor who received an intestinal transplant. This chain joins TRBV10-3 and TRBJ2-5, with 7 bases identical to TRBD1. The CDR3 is CAISGDSQETQYF. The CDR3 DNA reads TGTGCCATCAGCGGGGACAGCCAAGAGACCCAGTACTTC.